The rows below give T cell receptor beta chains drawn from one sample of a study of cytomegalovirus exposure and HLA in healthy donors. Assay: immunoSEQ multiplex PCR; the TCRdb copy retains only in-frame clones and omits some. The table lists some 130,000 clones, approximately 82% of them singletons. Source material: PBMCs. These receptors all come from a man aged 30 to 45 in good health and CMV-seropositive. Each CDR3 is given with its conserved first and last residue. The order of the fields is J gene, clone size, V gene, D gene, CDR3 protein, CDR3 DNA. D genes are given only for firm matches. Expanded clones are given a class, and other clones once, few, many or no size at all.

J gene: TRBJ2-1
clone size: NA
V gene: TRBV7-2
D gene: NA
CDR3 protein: CASSLERPLYNEQFF
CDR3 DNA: TGTGCCAGCAGCTTAGAGCGACCCCTCTACAATGAGCAGTTCTTC

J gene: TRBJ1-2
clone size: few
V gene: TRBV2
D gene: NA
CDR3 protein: CASSETSGAWDGYTF
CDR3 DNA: TGTGCCAGCAGTGAAACCTCAGGGGCATGGGATGGCTACACCTTC

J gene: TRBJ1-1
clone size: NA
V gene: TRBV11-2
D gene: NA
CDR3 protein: CASSRNTGTLPPLEAFF
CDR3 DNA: TGTGCCAGCAGCCGTAATACCGGGACACTTCCCCCCTTGGAAGCTTTCTTT

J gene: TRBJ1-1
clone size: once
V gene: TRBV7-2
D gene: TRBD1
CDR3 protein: CASSRPTGGITEAFF
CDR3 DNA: TGTGCCAGCAGCCGTCCGACAGGGGGCATCACTGAAGCTTTCTTT

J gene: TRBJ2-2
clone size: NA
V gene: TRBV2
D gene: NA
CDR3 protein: CASVAGFTGELFF
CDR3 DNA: TGTGCCAGCGTGGCGGGGTTCACCGGGGAGCTGTTTTTT

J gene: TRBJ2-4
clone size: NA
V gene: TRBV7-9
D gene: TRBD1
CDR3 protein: CASSQTGGTKNIQYF
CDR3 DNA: TGTGCCAGCAGTCAGACAGGGGGCACAAAAAACATTCAGTACTTC

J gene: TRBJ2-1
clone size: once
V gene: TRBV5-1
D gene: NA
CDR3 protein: CASSLEPPTGYNEQFF
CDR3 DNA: TGCGCCAGCAGCTTGGAGCCTCCGACAGGCTACAATGAGCAGTTCTTC

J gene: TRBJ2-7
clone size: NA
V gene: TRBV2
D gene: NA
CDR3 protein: CASSEYGGNYEQYF
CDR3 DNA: TGTGCCAGCAGTGAATATGGGGGGAACTACGAGCAGTACTTC

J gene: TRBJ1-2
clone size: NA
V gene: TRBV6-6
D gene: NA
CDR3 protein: CASTNGEVYGYTF
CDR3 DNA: TGTGCCAGCACCAACGGGGAAGTCTATGGCTACACCTTC

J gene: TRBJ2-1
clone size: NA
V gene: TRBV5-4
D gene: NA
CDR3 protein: CASSLEPSTMREFF
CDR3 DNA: TGTGCCAGCAGCCTGGAGCCTAGTACAATGAGGGAGTTCTTC

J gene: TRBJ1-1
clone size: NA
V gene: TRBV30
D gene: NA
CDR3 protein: CAWDDGTRAFF
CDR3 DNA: TGTGCCTGGGATGACGGGACACGGGCTTTCTTT

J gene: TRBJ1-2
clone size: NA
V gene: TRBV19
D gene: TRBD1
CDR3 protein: CASSPGGLGYGYTF
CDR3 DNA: TGTGCCAGTAGTCCAGGGGGCCTTGGCTATGGCTACACCTTC

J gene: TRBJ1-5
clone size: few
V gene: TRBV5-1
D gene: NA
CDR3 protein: CASSQGDNSNQPQHF
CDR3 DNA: TGCGCCAGCAGCCAAGGGGACAATAGCAATCAGCCCCAGCATTTT

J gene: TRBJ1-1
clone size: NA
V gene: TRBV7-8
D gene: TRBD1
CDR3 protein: CASSLSGQGRGTEAFF
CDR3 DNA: TGTGCCAGCAGCTTATCCGGACAGGGGAGGGGCACTGAAGCTTTCTTT

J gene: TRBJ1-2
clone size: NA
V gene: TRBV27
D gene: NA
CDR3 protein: CASSSGWGYTF
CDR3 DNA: TGTGCCAGCAGTTCGGGATGGGGCTACACCTTC

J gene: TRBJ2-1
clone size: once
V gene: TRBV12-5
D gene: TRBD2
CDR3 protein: CASGLVGASGLLTGNEQFF
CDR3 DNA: TGTGCTAGTGGTTTGGTTGGGGCTAGCGGACTCCTCACCGGCAATGAGCAGTTCTTC

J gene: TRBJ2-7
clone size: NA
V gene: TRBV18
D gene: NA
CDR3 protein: CASSRDSRGEQYF
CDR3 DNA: TGTGCCAGCTCACGGGACTCTAGGGGCGAGCAGTACTTC

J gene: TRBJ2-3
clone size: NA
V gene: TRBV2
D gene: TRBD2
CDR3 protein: CASNSPLGAGGTDTQYF
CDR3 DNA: TGTGCCAGCAATTCTCCCCTGGGAGCGGGGGGCACAGATACGCAGTATTTT

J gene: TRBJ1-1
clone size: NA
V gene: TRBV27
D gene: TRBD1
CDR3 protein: CASSLYRSGGTEAFF
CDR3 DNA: TGTGCCAGCAGTTTATATAGGTCAGGGGGGACTGAAGCTTTCTTT

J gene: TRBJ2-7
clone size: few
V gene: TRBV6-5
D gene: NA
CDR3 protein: CASRQGPASYEQYF
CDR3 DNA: TGTGCCAGCAGACAGGGACCTGCGTCCTACGAGCAGTACTTC

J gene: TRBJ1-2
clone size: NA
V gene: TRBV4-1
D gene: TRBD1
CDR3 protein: CASSQLPGQGPYGYTF
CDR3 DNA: TGCGCCAGCAGCCAGTTACCGGGACAGGGACCCTATGGCTACACCTTC

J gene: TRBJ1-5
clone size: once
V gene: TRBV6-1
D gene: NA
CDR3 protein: CASSEWWGRSNQPQHF
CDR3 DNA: TGTGCCAGCAGTGAATGGTGGGGGCGCAGCAATCAGCCCCAGCATTTT

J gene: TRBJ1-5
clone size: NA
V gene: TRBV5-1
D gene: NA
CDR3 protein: CASSLDPGYQPQHF
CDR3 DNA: TGCGCCAGCAGCTTGGATCCGGGGTATCAGCCCCAGCATTTT

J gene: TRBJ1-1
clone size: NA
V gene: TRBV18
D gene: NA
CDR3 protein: CASSPIREHTEAFF
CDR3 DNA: TGTGCCAGCTCACCAATACGGGAGCACACTGAAGCTTTCTTT

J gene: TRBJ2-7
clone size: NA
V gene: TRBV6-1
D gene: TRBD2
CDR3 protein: CASSSGGTYEQYF
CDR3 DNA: TGTGCCAGCTCGAGCGGGGGTACCTACGAGCAGTACTTC

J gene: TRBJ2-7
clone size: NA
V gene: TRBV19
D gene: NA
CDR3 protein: CASSPTLGAYEQYF
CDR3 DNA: TGTGCCAGTAGCCCGACATTAGGGGCCTACGAGCAGTACTTC

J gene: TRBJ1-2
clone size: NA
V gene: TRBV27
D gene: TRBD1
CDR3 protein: CASSLGQGNYGYTF
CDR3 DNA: TGTGCCAGCAGTTTAGGACAGGGGAACTATGGCTACACCTTC

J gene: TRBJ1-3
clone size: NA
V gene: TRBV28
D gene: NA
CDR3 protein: CASSTTNSRGNTIYF
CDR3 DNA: TGTGCCAGCAGCACGACTAACTCCAGGGGAAACACCATATATTTT

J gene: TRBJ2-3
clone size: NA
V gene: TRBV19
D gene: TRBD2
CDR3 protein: CATLQAGPFWNTQYF
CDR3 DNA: TGTGCCACCCTTCAAGCGGGGCCCTTCTGGAATACGCAGTATTTT

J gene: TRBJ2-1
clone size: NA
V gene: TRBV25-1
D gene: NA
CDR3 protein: CASSEFRGWTVSYNEQFF
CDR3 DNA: TGTGCCAGCAGTGAATTCAGAGGGTGGACTGTCTCCTACAATGAGCAGTTCTTC

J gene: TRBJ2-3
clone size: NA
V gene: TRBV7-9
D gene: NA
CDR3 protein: CASSPSTDTQYF
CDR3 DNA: TGTGCCAGCAGCCCGAGCACAGATACGCAGTATTTT

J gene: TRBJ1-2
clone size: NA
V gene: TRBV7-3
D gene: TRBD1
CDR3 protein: CASSSLTGGDYYGYTF
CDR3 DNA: TGTGCCAGCAGCTCCTTGACAGGGGGGGATTACTATGGCTACACCTTC

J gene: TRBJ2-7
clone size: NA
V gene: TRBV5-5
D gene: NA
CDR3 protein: CASSLNREYEQYF
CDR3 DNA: TGTGCCAGCAGCTTGAACAGGGAGTACGAGCAGTACTTC

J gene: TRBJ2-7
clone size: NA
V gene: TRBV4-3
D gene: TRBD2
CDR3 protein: CASSQRLAGVSYEQYF
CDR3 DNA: TGCGCCAGCAGCCAGAGACTAGCGGGGGTCTCCTACGAGCAGTACTTC

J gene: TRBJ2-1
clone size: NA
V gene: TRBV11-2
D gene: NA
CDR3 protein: CASSVQRNEQFF
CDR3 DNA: TGTGCCAGCAGCGTACAGCGGAATGAGCAGTTCTTC